The entry below describes one TCR beta chain. The source of the sample is a study of shared clonotypes between healthy human individuals. V lost 4 bases and J 8 bases, leaving 11 bases between the germline ends. The V gene's germline CDR1 is LNHDA and CDR2 SQIVND (reference sequence). The CDR3 loop spans 12 amino acids. Unsorted samples drew genomic DNA from approximately 90 million PBMCs. The table came from immunoSEQ multiplex PCR; TCRdb's copy has only in-frame clones and leaves some out. The sample lists about 490,000 clones, 81% seen once, with 9.5% to 15% in the top ten. The V call is TRBV19, the J call TRBJ1-2; TRBD1 might be the D (5 bases). This clonotype originated in a woman in her forties in good health. Some clones in this sample may be carry-over from other donors' samples. The sample was PBMCs. Here the CDR3 DNA reads TGTGCCAGTAGTAACAGGCGCATGGGCTACACCTTC. Its translation is CASSNRRMGYTF.